This TCR beta chain stems from a study of blood T cell repertoires in COVID-19 (dated by TCRdb to about 2020). Background on the whole study: Collaborator samples came from the United States, Italy and Spain and covered acute and convalescent phases of COVID-19. The prospective study material was composed of cDNA or gDNA derived from T cells, B-cell-depleted T cells, or PBMCs. The dataset comprised deeply sampled blood TCRbeta repertoires from subjects exposed to, actively infected with, or recovered from COVID-19. The repertoires were released in a freely available public database meant as a resource for research on the immune response to SARS-CoV-2. Samples came from the ongoing ImmuneRACE study (first 160 participants) plus 1,254 subjects from 6 global collaborators. Sample metadata almost always included a de-identified subject ID, COVID-19 status, age in years and sex. Where available, HLA class I and class II types were obtained from metadata supplied by the sample provider rather than from assay-based typing.

TCRbeta CDR3 regions were amplified from genomic DNA by means of the immunoSEQ Assay, a bias-controlled multiplex PCR. As for the authors' bioinformatics: The number of nucleated cells in each sample was estimated by amplification of reference gene primers within the assay. To quantify the absolute abundance of each unique TCRbeta CDR3 rearrangement, sequence reads were collapsed and filtered. For each sample, productive Simpson clonality was calculated as the square root of Simpson's diversity index over productive rearrangements. TCRdb re-hosts the immuneACCESS table, in-frame sequences only. Its copies lack some clones; in the studies checked, an unresolved V gene accounts for under half of them, and the cause for the rest is not known. Clone size and V and J calls were adopted from that table, with D and trimming inferred from the DNA. In this sample the table shows 220,000 or so clones, roughly 84% of which occur a single time. The ten most abundant clones make up approximately 6.6% of the sample.

Participants in the prospective study were enrolled through a virtual design, were aged 18 to 89 years, and lived in roughly 24 United States geographic areas. To assign participants to cohorts, the prospective study relied on clinical history that participants themselves reported in a screening survey and a study questionnaire. ImmuneRACE Cohort 3 recovered participants were defined by two consecutive negative NP/OP PCR tests, healthcare professional clearance, or symptom resolution. Each participant in the prospective study had whole blood, serum and a nasopharyngeal or oropharyngeal swab collected by mobile phlebotomists. Over a roughly 2-month period, participants in the prospective study had the option of providing additional blood draws and questionnaires. Prospective study blood samples were shipped either frozen or at room temperature before DNA extraction. The cysteine opens and the phenylalanine closes a CDR3 of 14 amino acids. Of all the DNA, just the CDR3 is kept, 42 bases in frame from base 1. Relative to germline, V is missing 4 bases and J is missing 3 bases, with 4 bases of the junction outside any gene match. From the germline V gene, CDR1 is SGHVS and CDR2 is FQNEAQ.

Broader findings and caveats from the paper: The amount of clinical and demographic metadata varied by source and participant and was provided uncurated.

This clone was seen only once. What antigen it recognizes has not been identified. Base quality data are lacking; no much larger clone is found one base away. The V and J segments used are TRBV7-8 and TRBJ2-7; TRBD1 aligns with 9 central bases. The sequenced sample consisted of PBMCs or T cells enriched from blood (not recorded which). The TCR was taken from a woman aged 35 to 49 who had recovered from COVID-19. The CDR3 protein: CASSSGQGLYEQYF. The DNA sequence is given as TGTGCCAGCAGCTCCGGACAGGGGCTCTACGAGCAGTACTTC.